This TCR beta chain was sequenced for a study of cytotoxic CD8 clonotypes in ibrutinib-treated CLL. Study conclusions and caveats: Having risen at ibrutinib response, clonality had fallen back toward baseline by progression. Public clonotypes showed up rarely, and on treatment they shrank or held steady.

Profiled with immunoSEQ multiplex PCR; TCRdb holds only in-frame clones, not every one. The sample lists 200,000 or so clones, 75% to 80% occurring once. Genomic DNA for TCR beta libraries, 2 to 2.5 micrograms, came from cryopreserved PBMCs. With respect to this clone: Its antigen is undetermined.

Trimming cost V 3 bases and J 4 bases, with 13 bases left between them. Germline values: CDR1 ENHRY, CDR2 SYGVKD. This CDR3 comprises 15 residues. The chain is built from TRBV10-3 and TRBJ1-5; D not resolved. The receptor comes from a human donor with chronic lymphocytic leukemia. The sequences come from PBMCs, collected after 12 months of ibrutinib treatment. CDR3 protein: CAISDWKDKNQPQHF. CDR3 bases: TGTGCCATCAGTGATTGGAAAGATAAGAATCAGCCCCAGCATTTT.